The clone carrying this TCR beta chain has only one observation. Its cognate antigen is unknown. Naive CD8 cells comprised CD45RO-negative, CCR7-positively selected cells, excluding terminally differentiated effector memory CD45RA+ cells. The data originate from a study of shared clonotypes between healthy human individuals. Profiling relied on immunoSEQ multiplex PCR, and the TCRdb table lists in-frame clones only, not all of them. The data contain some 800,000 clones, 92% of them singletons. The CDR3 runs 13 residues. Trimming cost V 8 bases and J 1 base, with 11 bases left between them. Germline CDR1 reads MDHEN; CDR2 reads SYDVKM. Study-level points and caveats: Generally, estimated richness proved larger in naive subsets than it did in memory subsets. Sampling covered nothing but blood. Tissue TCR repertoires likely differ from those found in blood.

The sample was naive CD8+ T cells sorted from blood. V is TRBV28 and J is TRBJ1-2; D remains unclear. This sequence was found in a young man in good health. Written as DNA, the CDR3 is TGTGCCAGCGGACCGCGGGATAACTATGGCTACACCTTC. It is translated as CASGPRDNYGYTF.